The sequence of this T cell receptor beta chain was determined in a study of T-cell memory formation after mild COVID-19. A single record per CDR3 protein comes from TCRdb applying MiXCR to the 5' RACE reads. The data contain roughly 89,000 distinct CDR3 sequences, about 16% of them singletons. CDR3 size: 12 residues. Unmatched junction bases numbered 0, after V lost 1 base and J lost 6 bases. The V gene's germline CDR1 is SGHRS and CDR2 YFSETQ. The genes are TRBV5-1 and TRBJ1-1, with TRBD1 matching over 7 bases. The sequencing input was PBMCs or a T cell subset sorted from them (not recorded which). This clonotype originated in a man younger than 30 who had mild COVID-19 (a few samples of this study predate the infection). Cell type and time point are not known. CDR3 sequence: CASSLTGAEAFF. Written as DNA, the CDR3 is TGCGCCAGCAGCTTGACAGGGGCTGAAGCTTTCTTT.